A selection of T cell receptor beta chains follows, all from one sample in a study of cytomegalovirus exposure and HLA in healthy donors. Data came from immunoSEQ multiplex PCR; TCRdb stores just in-frame clones and leaves some out. The table shows about 130,000 clones, with 70% to 80% occurring only once. The sequencing input was PBMCs. The origin of the receptors is a man aged 45-65 years in good health and CMV-seronegative. Both conserved end residues are part of each CDR3. D genes are given only for firm matches. Rows give clone size only sometimes, using once, few, many, or a class for an expanded clone.

TRBV10-3	TRBJ1-4	-	-	TGTGCCATCAGTGCTCGGGGGGTTGCAACTAATGAAAAACTGTTTTTT	CAISARGVATNEKLFF
TRBV19	TRBJ2-7	-	TRBD2	TGTGCCAGTAGCAGACTTTCCGGGGGGGAACGGAAGCAGTACTTC	CASSRLSGGERKQYF
TRBV7-3	TRBJ2-2	-	TRBD1	TGTGCCAGCAGCGGGGGACAGGGACGAACCGGGGAGCTGTTTTTT	CASSGGQGRTGELFF
TRBV25-1	TRBJ2-1	-	-	TGTGCCAGCAGGGACTCATCCTACAATGAGCAGTTCTTC	CASRDSSYNEQFF
TRBV6-5	TRBJ2-5	-	TRBD1	TGTGCCAGCAGCCCGGACAGGCTGTGGGGGGAGACCCAGTACTTC	CASSPDRLWGETQYF
TRBV28	TRBJ2-1	-	-	TGTGCCAGCAGGGGGACAATCGGCTCCTACAATGAGCAGTTCTTC	CASRGTIGSYNEQFF
TRBV2	TRBJ2-7	-	TRBD2	TGTGCCAGCAGACAGACTAGCGGAGTCTCCTACGAGCAGTACTTC	CASRQTSGVSYEQYF
TRBV28	TRBJ2-2	-	TRBD1	TGTGCCAGCAGCCTGACAGGGCATGGCACCGGGGAGCTGTTTTTT	CASSLTGHGTGELFF
TRBV28	TRBJ2-3	-	TRBD1	TGTGCCAGCAGTTCCGGACAGGGGGAAATCACAGATACGCAGTATTTT	CASSSGQGEITDTQYF
TRBV19	TRBJ2-1	-	TRBD1	TGTGCCAGTTCTCACAGGGGGATGACGGATGAGCAGTTCTTC	CASSHRGMTDEQFF
TRBV18	TRBJ1-2	-	-	TGTGCCAGCTCTACTAGTGAGATAGCCTATGGCTACACCTTC	CASSTSEIAYGYTF
TRBV28	TRBJ2-5	-	-	TGTGCCAGCAGAGACTCTCCGGGACACCTAGAGACCCAGTACTTC	CASRDSPGHLETQYF
TRBV7-6	TRBJ2-1	-	-	TGTGCCAGCAGCTTAGTGGCCCCTTACAATGAGCAGTTCTTC	CASSLVAPYNEQFF
TRBV21-1	TRBJ2-3	-	-	TGTGCCAGCAGCAAAGCCGGGACAGGGGATTTGACAGATACGCAGTATTTT	CASSKAGTGDLTDTQYF
TRBV9	TRBJ2-3	-	TRBD1	TGTGCCAGCAGCGTCAACAGGGGCCCACCGGATACGCAGTATTTT	CASSVNRGPPDTQYF
TRBV30	TRBJ1-5	-	-	TGTGCCTGGAGTCGGGTGGGGTCGGGGCAGCCCCAGCATTTT	CAWSRVGSGQPQHF
TRBV2	TRBJ2-5	few	TRBD2	TGTGCCAGCAGTGAAGCCGGACTAGCGCTGGAGACCCAGTACTTC	CASSEAGLALETQYF